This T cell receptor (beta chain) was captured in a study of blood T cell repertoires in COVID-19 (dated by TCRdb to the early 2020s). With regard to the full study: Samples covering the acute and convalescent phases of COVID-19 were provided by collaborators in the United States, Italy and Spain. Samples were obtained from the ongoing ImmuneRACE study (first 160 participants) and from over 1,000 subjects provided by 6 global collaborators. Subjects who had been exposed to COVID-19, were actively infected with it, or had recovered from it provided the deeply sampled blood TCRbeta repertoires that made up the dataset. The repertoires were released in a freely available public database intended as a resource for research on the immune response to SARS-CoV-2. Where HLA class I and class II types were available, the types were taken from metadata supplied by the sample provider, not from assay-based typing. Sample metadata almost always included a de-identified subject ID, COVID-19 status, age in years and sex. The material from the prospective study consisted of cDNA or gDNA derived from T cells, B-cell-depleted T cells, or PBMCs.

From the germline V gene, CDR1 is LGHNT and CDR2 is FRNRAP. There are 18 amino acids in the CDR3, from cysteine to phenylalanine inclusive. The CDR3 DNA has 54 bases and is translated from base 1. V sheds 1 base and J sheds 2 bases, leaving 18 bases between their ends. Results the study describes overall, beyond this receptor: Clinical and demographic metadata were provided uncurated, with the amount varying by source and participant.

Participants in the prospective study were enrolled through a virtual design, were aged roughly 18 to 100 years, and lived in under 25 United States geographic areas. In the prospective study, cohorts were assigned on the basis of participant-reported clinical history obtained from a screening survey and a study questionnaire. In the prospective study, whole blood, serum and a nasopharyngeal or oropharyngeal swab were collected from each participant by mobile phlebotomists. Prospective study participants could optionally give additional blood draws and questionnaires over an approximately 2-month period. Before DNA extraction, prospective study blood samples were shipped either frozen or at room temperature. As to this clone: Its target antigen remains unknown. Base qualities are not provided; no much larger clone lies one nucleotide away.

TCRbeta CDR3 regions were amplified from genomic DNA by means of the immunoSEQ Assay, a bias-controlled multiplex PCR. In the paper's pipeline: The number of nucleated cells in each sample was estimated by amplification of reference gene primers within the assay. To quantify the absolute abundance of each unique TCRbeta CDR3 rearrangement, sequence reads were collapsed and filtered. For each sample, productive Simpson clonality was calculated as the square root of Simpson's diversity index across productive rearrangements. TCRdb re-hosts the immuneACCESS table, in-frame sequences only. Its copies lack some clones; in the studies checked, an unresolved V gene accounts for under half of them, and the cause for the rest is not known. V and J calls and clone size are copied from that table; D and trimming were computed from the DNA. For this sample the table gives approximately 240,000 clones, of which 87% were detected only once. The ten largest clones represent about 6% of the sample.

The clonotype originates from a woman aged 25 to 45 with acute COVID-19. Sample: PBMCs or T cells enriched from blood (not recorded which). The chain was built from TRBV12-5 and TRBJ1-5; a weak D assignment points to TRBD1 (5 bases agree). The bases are TGTGCTAGTGGTTTGGCAAGACTAGGCCAGGGAGGCAATCAGCCCCAGCATTTT. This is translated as CASGLARLGQGGNQPQHF.